The TCR beta chain described here comes from a study of radiation and T cells in renal cell carcinoma. The CDR3 extends over 14 amino acids. Germline V gene data show CDR1 as SGDLS and CDR2 as YYNGEE. V gave up 0 bases and J gave up 0 bases, with 6 bases separating them. Time point described: blood 4 weeks post-SBRT, at nephrectomy. Treatment of the sample: 15 Gy SBRT to primary tumor, nephrectomy 4 weeks later. Here immunoSEQ multiplex PCR was the method, and the copy in TCRdb shows in-frame clones only, minus some. The table shows approximately 92,000 clones, with about 85% occurring only once. The chain uses TRBV9 and TRBJ2-5; D unclear. The source material was blood, sampled from a patient whose treatment included radiotherapy and nephrectomy. This receptor was taken from a man aged 50 to 59 with renal cell carcinoma. The CDR3 DNA is TGTGCCAGCAGCGTAGAGGGCTACCAAGAGACCCAGTACTTC. This gives the protein CASSVEGYQETQYF.